The clone carrying this T cell receptor (beta chain) has at least ten counts. The entry originates in a study of early T cells in non-severe SARS-CoV-2 infection. CDR3 length equals 17 residues. Germline-derived CDR1 and CDR2 are SGHTA and FQGNSA. J gave up 2 bases and V 1 base, and 5 bases lay outside the gene matches. Researchers tagged individual cDNA molecules with unique molecular identifiers. TCRdb redid the calling of the 5' RACE reads with MiXCR, one entry per CDR3 protein. The table includes more than 45,000 distinct CDR3 sequences, approximately 13% detected once. Sequenced input: whole blood. This sequence joins TRBV7-2 and TRBJ2-3; 11 nucleotides line up with TRBD2. The TCR was taken from an adult who was a healthcare worker with PCR-confirmed SARS-CoV-2 infection or an uninfected control (not recorded which). The CDR3 loop reads CASSLVGTSGNTDTQYF. CDR3 bases: TGTGCCAGCAGCTTAGTTGGGACTAGCGGTAACACAGATACGCAGTATTTT.